A selection of T cell receptor beta chains follows, all from one sample in a study of cytomegalovirus exposure and HLA in healthy donors. Profiled with immunoSEQ multiplex PCR; TCRdb holds only in-frame clones, not every one. There are over 150,000 clones in the sample; 77% occur only once, and around 2.5% lies in the top ten. Sequencing was done on a sample of PBMCs. The receptor set was obtained from a woman in her thirties or forties in good health and CMV-seropositive. Each CDR3 is given with its conserved first and last residue. Each record gives: D gene, clone size, J gene, V gene, CDR3 protein, CDR3 DNA. A D gene is named only where the DNA matches it firmly. A clone size is listed for some rows: how often the clone was seen (once, few, many), or a class if it is expanded.

- - TRBJ2-2 TRBV30 CACNTQATGELLF TGTGCCTGCAACACCCAGGCGACCGGGGAGCTGCTTTTT
TRBD1 - TRBJ1-3 TRBV19 CASGTPTGGSGNTIYF TGTGCCAGTGGTACCCCTACAGGGGGTAGTGGAAACACCATATATTTT
TRBD2 - TRBJ2-3 TRBV5-6 CASSVRLAGGTDTQYF TGTGCCAGCAGCGTCAGACTAGCGGGGGGGACAGATACGCAGTATTTT
- - TRBJ1-2 TRBV4-1 CASSQDAGVSYGYTF TGCGCCAGCAGCCAAGATGCGGGGGTGAGCTATGGCTACACCTTC
- once TRBJ2-6 TRBV6-5 CASSSQGSGANVLTF TGTGCCAGCAGTTCCCAGGGCTCTGGGGCCAACGTCCTGACTTTC
TRBD1 - TRBJ1-1 TRBV29-1 CSAGDRSAFF TGCAGCGCGGGGGACAGGTCAGCTTTCTTT
- - TRBJ1-5 TRBV6-5 CASSYSNRGVPQHF TGTGCCAGCAGTTACTCGAACCGGGGGGTACCCCAGCATTTT
TRBD2 - TRBJ2-3 TRBV30 CAWSGLAGVSDTQYF TGTGCCTGGAGTGGACTAGCGGGAGTGTCAGATACGCAGTATTTT
TRBD2 - TRBJ2-2 TRBV7-9 CASSLKGLAGSGAGELFF TGTGCCAGCAGCCTCAAAGGACTAGCGGGGTCAGGAGCCGGGGAGCTGTTTTTT
TRBD1 - TRBJ2-7 TRBV6-1 CAGAVTGASSYEQYF TGTGCCGGGGCGGTAACAGGGGCAAGCTCCTACGAGCAGTACTTC
TRBD2 - TRBJ2-5 TRBV7-9 CATGLAGVGETQYF TGTGCCACGGGACTAGCGGGAGTCGGGGAGACCCAGTACTTC
- - TRBJ1-1 TRBV5-6 CASSVAGTLQF TGTGCCAGCAGCGTGGCCGGGACACTTCAATTT
- - TRBJ2-1 TRBV5-6 CASSLRRRTDSSYNEQFF TGTGCCAGCAGCTTGAGGCGAAGAACGGACTCTTCCTACAATGAGCAGTTCTTC
- - TRBJ2-5 TRBV30 CAWGAGSETQYF TGTGCCTGGGGGGCGGGGTCGGAGACCCAGTACTTC
- once TRBJ1-6 TRBV30 CASQGLRNSPLHF TGTGCTTCCCAGGGCCTGCGGAATTCACCCCTCCACTTT
- - TRBJ1-1 TRBV9 CASSVATGRHTEAFF TGTGCCAGCAGCGTAGCAACAGGCCGTCACACTGAAGCTTTCTTT
TRBD1 - TRBJ2-7 TRBV6-5 CASSTRDSYEQYF TGTGCCAGCAGTACTAGGGACAGCTACGAGCAGTACTTC
- once TRBJ2-7 TRBV25-1 CASSESGVEQYF TGTGCCAGCAGTGAATCCGGGGTCGAGCAGTACTTC
- - TRBJ2-7 TRBV20-1 CSAQQGYEQYF TGCAGTGCTCAACAGGGCTACGAGCAGTACTTC
- - TRBJ1-1 TRBV25-1 CASSEGAFGEAFF TGTGCCAGCAGTGAAGGGGCCTTCGGTGAAGCTTTCTTT
TRBD2 - TRBJ2-3 TRBV7-6 CASSLVAGGTDTQYF TGTGCCAGCAGCTTAGTAGCGGGCGGCACAGATACGCAGTATTTT
- - TRBJ1-1 TRBV7-8 CASSLAGGALGTEAFF TGTGCCAGCAGCTTAGCCGGGGGGGCGTTAGGCACTGAAGCTTTCTTT
- - TRBJ1-5 TRBV6-1 CASSNAQRYQPQHF TGTGCCAGCAGCAATGCACAGAGATATCAGCCCCAGCATTTT
TRBD1 - TRBJ2-2 TRBV29-1 CSVYRDRNTGELFF TGCAGCGTTTACCGGGACAGAAACACCGGGGAGCTGTTTTTT
- - TRBJ2-7 TRBV4-2 CASSPPFPGAQDEQYF TGTGCCAGCAGCCCACCCTTCCCGGGAGCCCAAGACGAGCAGTACTTC
TRBD1 - TRBJ1-1 TRBV29-1 CSAAGTGVNTEAFF TGCAGCGCAGCCGGGACAGGGGTGAACACTGAAGCTTTCTTT
TRBD1 few TRBJ2-7 TRBV6-1 CASNRDRGRYEQYF TGTGCCAGCAATCGTGACAGGGGAAGGTACGAGCAGTACTTC
TRBD1 - TRBJ2-7 TRBV30 CAWTIGVGQGFLNF TGTGCCTGGACTATCGGGGTGGGACAGGGTTTTCTAAACTTC
TRBD1 once TRBJ2-7 TRBV5-1 CASSREGDRSYEQYF TGCGCCAGCAGCCGAGAGGGGGACAGGTCGTACGAGCAGTACTTC
- - TRBJ1-1 TRBV6-8 CASSYPGGGNTEAFF TGTGCCAGCAGTTACCCGGGCGGGGGAAACACTGAAGCTTTCTTT
- once TRBJ2-1 TRBV5-4 CASSLVNLATSYNEQFF TGTGCCAGCAGCTTGGTTAATCTAGCGACTTCCTACAATGAGCAGTTCTTC
- - TRBJ1-4 TRBV9 CASSQSGATNEKLFF TGTGCCAGCAGCCAATCCGGTGCAACTAATGAAAAACTGTTTTTT
- - TRBJ2-3 TRBV4-1 CASSQVNSPGTDTQYF TGCGCCAGCAGCCAAGTAAATTCTCCTGGCACAGATACGCAGTATTTT
TRBD1 - TRBJ1-1 TRBV2 CANKLDRATEAFF TGTGCCAACAAATTGGACAGGGCAACTGAAGCTTTCTTT
- - TRBJ2-2 TRBV4-3 CASSPDGEGELFF TGCGCCAGCAGCCCCGACGGGGAAGGGGAGCTGTTTTTT
TRBD1 - TRBJ2-7 TRBV5-1 CASSSGQGAPFSTYEQYF TGCGCCAGCAGTTCGGGACAGGGGGCGCCGTTTTCGACCTACGAGCAGTACTTC
TRBD2 few TRBJ2-7 TRBV6-5 CASSYVAGEVLYEQYF TGTGCCAGCAGTTACGTAGCGGGAGAGGTCCTCTACGAGCAGTACTTC
- - TRBJ2-2 TRBV7-2 CASKGTINTGELFF TGTGCCAGCAAGGGGACAATTAACACCGGGGAGCTGTTTTTT
- few TRBJ1-1 TRBV9 CASSTRQETEAFF TGTGCCAGCAGCACTCGACAGGAGACTGAAGCTTTCTTT
- few TRBJ2-1 TRBV11-3 CASSLGQRYNEQFF TGTGCCAGCAGCTTAGGGCAGCGGTACAATGAGCAGTTCTTC
- few TRBJ2-7 TRBV29-1 CSVGEGSPYEQYF TGCAGCGTTGGAGAAGGTAGCCCCTACGAGCAGTACTTC
- - TRBJ2-1 TRBV6-6 CASQDSYNEQFF TGTGCCAGCCAGGACAGCTACAATGAGCAGTTCTTC
- - TRBJ2-2 TRBV7-8 CASSSRTRGAGELFF TGTGCCAGCAGCTCCCGGACTCGTGGTGCCGGGGAGCTGTTTTTT
TRBD1 - TRBJ2-2 TRBV10-1 CASSGGQIDGELFF TGCGCCAGCAGTGGGGGACAGATAGACGGGGAGCTGTTTTTT
TRBD1 - TRBJ2-3 TRBV13 CASSLFGTGSTDTQYF TGTGCCAGCAGCTTATTCGGGACAGGGAGTACAGATACGCAGTATTTT
- - TRBJ1-2 TRBV7-9 CASSLAQEGGPAERLGYTF TGTGCCAGCAGCTTAGCGCAGGAAGGTGGGCCAGCCGAACGGTTGGGCTACACCTTC
TRBD1 - TRBJ1-2 TRBV4-3 CASSPDDREDYGYTF TGCGCCAGCAGCCCCGATGACAGGGAGGACTATGGCTACACCTTC
- - TRBJ2-2 TRBV10-1 CASRDSLNTGELFF TGCGCCAGCAGGGACAGCCTTAACACCGGGGAGCTGTTTTTT
TRBD2 - TRBJ2-3 TRBV9 CASSGGTSGSTDTQYF TGTGCCAGCAGCGGGGGGACTAGCGGGAGCACAGATACGCAGTATTTT
TRBD2 - TRBJ2-2 TRBV5-4 CASSPPPPLAGTGELFF TGTGCCAGCAGCCCTCCTCCCCCACTAGCGGGAACCGGGGAGCTGTTTTTT
- - TRBJ1-1 TRBV6-5 CASSYLGQIGAFF TGTGCCAGCAGTTACCTTGGGCAGATTGGGGCTTTCTTT
- - TRBJ1-5 TRBV29-1 CSPEGAVRLNQPQHF TGCAGCCCCGAGGGCGCCGTCCGTCTCAATCAGCCCCAGCATTTT
TRBD2 - TRBJ2-7 TRBV9 CASSTRLAGDDEQYF TGTGCCAGCAGCACCCGACTAGCGGGAGACGACGAGCAGTACTTC
- once TRBJ2-6 TRBV19 CASSGDIGTGANVLTF TGTGCCAGTAGTGGGGACATCGGGACTGGGGCCAACGTCCTGACTTTC
TRBD2 - TRBJ2-3 TRBV9 CASTAGGQDTQYF TGTGCCAGCACAGCGGGAGGGCAAGATACGCAGTATTTT
TRBD1 many TRBJ1-1 TRBV28 CASSLPGGTEAFF TGTGCCAGCAGTTTACCAGGGGGGACTGAAGCTTTCTTT
- - TRBJ1-2 TRBV15 CATSRAGNGPDGYTF TGTGCCACCAGCAGAGCCGGGAACGGGCCCGATGGCTACACCTTC
TRBD2 - TRBJ2-7 TRBV4-2 CASSQQLGGSSGDYEQYF TGTGCCAGCAGCCAACAACTCGGGGGGTCTAGCGGGGACTACGAGCAGTACTTC
TRBD1 - TRBJ2-3 TRBV27 CASSRTGQVTDTQYF TGTGCCAGCTCTAGGACGGGACAGGTCACAGATACGCAGTATTTT
- - TRBJ1-5 TRBV28 CASSGGGNNQPQHF TGTGCCAGCAGTGGGGGGGGGAACAATCAGCCCCAGCATTTT